This TCR beta chain comes out of a study of CD8 T cells in ankylosing spondylitis. This CDR3 is built from 14 residues. The germline V and J ends were trimmed by 3 bases and 6 bases, with 14 bases remaining between them. Germline assignment: CDR1 KGHSH and CDR2 LQKENI. TCRdb processed the 5' RACE reads anew with MiXCR; each CDR3 protein has one entry. The sample lists some 250,000 distinct CDR3 sequences; around 7.8% were seen once. This clonotype was seen a few times. This TCR derives from a male donor with ankylosing spondylitis or in good health (not recorded which). The rearrangement links TRBV18 to TRBJ1-1; D is uncertain. Material: blood, either unsorted or a sorted T cell fraction (not recorded which). The CDR3 sequence: CASSPSEGIAEAFF. In DNA, the CDR3 is TGTGCCAGCTCACCTTCCGAGGGTATCGCTGAAGCTTTCTTT.